This T cell receptor beta chain emerged from a study of blood T cells in healthy people across ages (dated by TCRdb to the mid-2010s). For context, the study as a whole: Template switching captured roughly one uniquely barcoded TCR beta cDNA molecule per two T cells in model experiments. Two additional independent replicas of 1 million unique cDNA reads from the same blood draw were analyzed for two donors (one aged 18 to 30 and one aged 80 or older). The study measured age-related changes in TCR beta repertoire diversity using deep sequencing normalized with unique cDNA molecular identifiers. To avoid experimental bias, donors of different ages were distributed randomly across sequencing lanes. The donors were divided into four age groups: young (average about 15 years), middle-aged (almost 40), aged (roughly 60) and long-lived (roughly 82).

CDR1 SQVTM and CDR2 ANQGSEA are derived from the germline V gene. Spanning cysteine to phenylalanine, the CDR3 consists of 13 amino acids. Only CDR3 DNA remains: 39 bases, in frame from the first base. Results and caveats for the whole study, not just this receptor: Because profiling used bulk unsorted PBMCs, naive and antigen-experienced compartments could not be compared conclusively. Because donor CMV infection status was unknown, age-related changes in expanded clonotypes were potentially confounded. Total diversity estimates from one million sequenced T cells were considered lower bounds and underestimates. Compared with the aged group, the long-lived group had more naive CD4+ T cells, fewer expanded clones and increased TCR diversity, suggesting age selection. There was a strong correlation between observed TCR beta diversity and the percentage of naive T cells measured by flow cytometry. As age increased, observed TCR beta diversity per million T cells dropped in a roughly linear way, and a significant reduction was already evident by age 40.

Systemically healthy Caucasian individuals from Russia, around 39 in total and aged roughly 6 to 95 years, were included as donors. Around 10 milliliters of peripheral blood were drawn from each donor into EDTA-treated Vacutainer tubes. Ficoll-Paque density-gradient centrifugation was used to isolate PBMCs, with at least 6.5 million per sample. Total RNA, at least 6 micrograms per sample, was extracted from PBMCs with Trizol reagent. The percentages of naive CD45RAhigh/CD27high T cells were determined by flow cytometry on a PBMC aliquot from every donor. To note about this clonotype: Its target antigen remains unknown. At one boundary the junction diverges from the germline segment, which might be a read error.

The method was 5' RACE. The listed sequencing device is Illumina HiSeq 2500. A second PCR of roughly 6 to 12 cycles was run with a J-beta primer mix and a sample-barcoded 5' primer. Each TCR beta cDNA molecule received a unique molecular identifier from a template-switch 5' adaptor carrying 12 random nucleotides. At least 2.5 million CDR3-containing paired-end reads were obtained from each sample. First-strand cDNA synthesis was performed from all RNA using the Mint cDNA synthesis kit, with priming by a TRBC-specific oligonucleotide. Following uracil-DNA glycosylase treatment, all cDNA underwent a first 18-cycle PCR with the universal primers M1SS and BC2_uni_R. In the source study's methods: For normalization, 1 million high-quality reads, each with a distinct molecular identifier, were randomly selected from each sample. Instead of being binned into consensus sequences, reads that shared molecular identifiers were thrown out. MiTCR, run with a Q25 quality threshold and the strictest error-elimination algorithm, handled CDR3 identification, clonotype clustering and error correction. A nonparametric unseen species model with Euler transformation was used to estimate lower-bound total TCR beta diversity. TCRdb reran the public reads through fastp at Q25 and MiXCR, keeping productive beta chains. CDR3 protein duplicates are merged, each entry listing the most common genes and DNA. These V and J calls originate from TCRdb's pipeline instead of the authors' own analysis. Present in this sample are some 1.4 million distinct CDR3 sequences, roughly 45% of which were seen just once. Of the sample, 7.9% is held by the ten largest clones.

The V and J genes are TRBV29-1 and TRBJ2-5; the D assignment is uncertain and may be TRBD1 or TRBD2, with 6 bases supporting each. What was sequenced was blood. The origin of this receptor is a woman between 18 and 29 years old in good health. The sequenced DNA: TGCAGCTTTGAAGGGGGGCTCCAAGAGACCCAGTACTTC. It encodes CSFEGGLQETQYF.